Listed here is a single T cell receptor (beta chain). Its target is not known. The read ends 3 residues shy of where the CDR3 ends; the end is completed using the germline J gene. Method: immunoSEQ multiplex PCR; TCRdb's copy keeps in-frame clones and lacks some. The sample contains more than 25,000 clones, none of them singletons. The CDR3 is 16 amino acids. The V and J ends lost 0 bases and 2 bases, in that order; junction bases with no gene match: 1. The germline gives CDR1 SGHRS, CDR2 YFSETQ. The sample is drawn from a study of T cell clonality in common variable immunodeficiency. Study outcomes and limitations: In common variable immunodeficiency, TCR beta chains reportedly carried fewer deletions and N-nucleotide insertions.

Material for sequencing was peripheral blood mononuclear cells. This sequence was found in a human donor with common variable immunodeficiency. This chain joins TRBV5-1 and TRBJ2-6; 8 nucleotides align to TRBD2. This CDR3 reads CASSLAGGAGANVLTF. The part of the CDR3 DNA that was read is TGCGCCAGCAGCTTGGCCGGGGGGGCTGGGGCCAACGTC.